This T cell receptor beta chain originates from a study of PD-1 blockade in mismatch repair-deficient tumors. The CDR3 totals 15 residues. V was clipped by 3 bases and J by 3 bases; unmatched bases: 8. Germline CDR1 is SGDLS and CDR2 is YYNGEE. TCR sequencing covered a few patients who responded to pembrolizumab. The protocol was immunoSEQ multiplex PCR, while the TCRdb copy is restricted to in-frame clones and leaves out a portion. Here the sample spans approximately 51,000 clones, approximately 81% being singletons. This chain joins TRBV9 and TRBJ2-7, with 8 bases fitting TRBD2. This specimen was peripheral blood, taken less than 21 weeks after starting pembrolizumab. The receptor was isolated from an adult with mismatch repair-deficient cancer. The CDR3 loop reads CASSETSGSLYEQYF. CDR3 nucleotide sequence: TGTGCCAGCAGCGAAACGAGCGGGAGCCTCTACGAGCAGTACTTC. Combining the CDR3 with reference TRBV9 and TRBJ2-7 gives the whole variable domain DSGVTQTPKHLITATGQRVTLRCSPRSGDLSVYWYQQSLDQGLQFLIQYYNGEERAKGNILERFSAQQFPDLHSELNLSSLELGDSALYFCASSETSGSLYEQYFGPGTRLTVT.